This T cell receptor (beta chain) was captured by sequencing in a study of CD8+ T cells in alopecia areata. At the level of the study: Administration of oral tofacitinib to treated patients was at 5 to 10 mg twice daily. Patients remained on tofacitinib for 6 to 18 months and then went 6 months without it.

As the sequencing template, cDNA was produced by extracting RNA and reverse transcribing it. TCRdb's copy holds only in-frame clones and misses some; the assay was immunoSEQ multiplex PCR. This sample has about 270,000 clones; about 60% occur once, and the top ten carry 0.75% to 0.95%. This sample's treatment: oral pan-JAK inhibitor, 5-10 mg twice daily. CDR3 length: 13 residues. Germline V gives CDR1 SGHRS, CDR2 YFSETQ. Trimming took 5 bases from V and 3 from J; bases not matched to a gene: 2. The rearrangement links TRBV5-1 to TRBJ2-1, with 7 bases lining up with TRBD2. The TCR originated in a human donor with alopecia areata. Sequencing used CD4+ T cells sorted from blood, obtained at approximately week 52, from a patient treated with tofacitinib. CDR3 loop: CASRPGGYNEQFF. CDR3 nucleotide sequence: TGCGCCAGCAGACCGGGGGGCTACAATGAGCAGTTCTTC.